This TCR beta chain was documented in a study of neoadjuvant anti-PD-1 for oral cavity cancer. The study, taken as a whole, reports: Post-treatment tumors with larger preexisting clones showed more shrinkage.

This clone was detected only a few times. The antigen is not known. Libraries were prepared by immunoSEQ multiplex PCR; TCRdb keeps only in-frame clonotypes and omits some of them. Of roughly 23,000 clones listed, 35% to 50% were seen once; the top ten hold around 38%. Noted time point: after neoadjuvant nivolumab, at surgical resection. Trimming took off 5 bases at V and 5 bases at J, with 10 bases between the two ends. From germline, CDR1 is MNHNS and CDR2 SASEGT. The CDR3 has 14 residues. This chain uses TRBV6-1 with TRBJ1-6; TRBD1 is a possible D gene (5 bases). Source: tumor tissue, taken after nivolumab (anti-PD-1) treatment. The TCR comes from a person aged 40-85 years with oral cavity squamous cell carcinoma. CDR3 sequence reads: CASSPGRNNSPLHF. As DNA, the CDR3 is TGTGCCAGCAGTCCGGGACGGAATAATTCACCCCTCCACTTT.